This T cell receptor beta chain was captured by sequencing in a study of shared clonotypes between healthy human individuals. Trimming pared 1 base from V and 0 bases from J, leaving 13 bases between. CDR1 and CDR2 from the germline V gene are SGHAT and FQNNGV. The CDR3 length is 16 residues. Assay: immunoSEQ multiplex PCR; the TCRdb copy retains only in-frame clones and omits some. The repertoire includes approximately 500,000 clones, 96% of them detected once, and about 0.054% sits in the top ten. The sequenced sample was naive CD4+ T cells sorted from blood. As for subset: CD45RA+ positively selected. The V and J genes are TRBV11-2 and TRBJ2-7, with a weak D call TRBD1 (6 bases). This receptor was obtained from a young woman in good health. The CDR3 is CASSLVQGIGSYEQYF. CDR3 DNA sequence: TGTGCCAGCAGCTTAGTACAGGGAATCGGCTCCTACGAGCAGTACTTC.